This is a list of T cell receptor beta chains from one sample in a study of cytomegalovirus exposure and HLA in healthy donors. TCRdb's table, derived via immunoSEQ multiplex PCR, lists solely in-frame clones and lacks some. The data hold approximately 160,000 clones, with 75% observed a single time. Sequencing was performed on PBMCs. These receptors all come from a woman aged 50 to 65 in good health and CMV-seropositive. CDR3s include the opening cysteine and the closing phenylalanine or tryptophan. The D gene is left open where the match is weak. The size entry is marked missing in some rows and otherwise reads once, few, many or a size class.

TRBV7-2	-	-	TRBJ2-7	TGTGCCAGCAGCTGGCTTAGGGGTTCGTACGAGCAGTACTTC	CASSWLRGSYEQYF
TRBV29-1	-	TRBD1	TRBJ1-1	TGCAGCGTCGGACAGGGGGACACTGAAGCTTTCTTT	CSVGQGDTEAFF
TRBV6-5	-	-	TRBJ2-2	TGTGCCAGCAGCACCAGGGGTAACACCGGGGAGCTGTTTTTT	CASSTRGNTGELFF
TRBV4-2	few	-	TRBJ1-5	TGTGCCAGCAGCCAAGATCTTTTTCGGGGGAATCAGCCCCAGCATTTT	CASSQDLFRGNQPQHF
TRBV6-5	-	-	TRBJ1-1	TGTGCCAGCAGCCGGGGCACTGAAGCTTTCTTT	CASSRGTEAFF
TRBV11-2	once	-	TRBJ2-7	TGTGCCAGCAGCCCAAGTAACTCCCACGAGCAGTACTTC	CASSPSNSHEQYF
TRBV15	once	-	TRBJ2-3	TGTGCCACAAGTCTGGGGCGCCGAAGCACAGATACGCAGTATTTT	CATSLGRRSTDTQYF
TRBV7-2	few	TRBD1	TRBJ2-3	TGTGCCAGCAGCTTGACAGGGTTCAGCACAGATACGCAGTATTTT	CASSLTGFSTDTQYF
TRBV28	-	TRBD1	TRBJ2-5	TGTGCCAGCAGACCCGACAGGGAGTGGGAGACCCAGTACTTC	CASRPDREWETQYF
TRBV15	-	-	TRBJ1-4	TGTGCCACCAGCACCGGGGCTGGGACTCTGGGGGAAAAACTGTTTTTT	CATSTGAGTLGEKLFF
TRBV5-1	-	-	TRBJ2-5	TGCGCCAGCAGCGGGCCGCAGGTTCAAGAGACCCAGTACTTC	CASSGPQVQETQYF
TRBV18	once	-	TRBJ1-1	TGTGCCAGCACTGGGGGGGTCATGGGCCGTGGAGCTTTCTTT	CASTGGVMGRGAFF
TRBV28	-	TRBD1	TRBJ2-2	TGTGCCAGCAGGGATACAGGGGATGCCGGGGAGCTGTTTTTT	CASRDTGDAGELFF
TRBV2	-	TRBD2	TRBJ2-5	TGTGCCAGCGCGCCGGGGGGGCCCGAGACCCAGTACTTC	CASAPGGPETQYF
TRBV7-9	-	-	TRBJ1-2	TGTGCCAGCAGCTTAGAGGGGTTTTATGGCTACACCTTC	CASSLEGFYGYTF
TRBV6-1	few	-	TRBJ1-5	TGTGCCAGCAGCCCGCTTCCCGGCGGTAATCAGCCCCAGCATTTT	CASSPLPGGNQPQHF
TRBV10-3	-	TRBD1	TRBJ1-3	TGTGCCATCGGAGGGGGCCCAAGCTCTGGAAACACCATATATTTT	CAIGGGPSSGNTIYF
TRBV19	-	-	TRBJ1-6	TGTGCCAGTAGGGGATCAGGAGGGAATTCACCCCTCCACTTT	CASRGSGGNSPLHF
TRBV5-4	-	-	TRBJ2-3	TGTGCCAGCAGCTTGGGGGGGGGCGGCACAGATACGCAGTATTTT	CASSLGGGGTDTQYF
TRBV5-1	-	-	TRBJ1-3	TGCGCCAGCAGCCTGCGAGGATCTGGAAACACCATATATTTT	CASSLRGSGNTIYF
TRBV6-6	-	TRBD1	TRBJ2-7	TGTGCCAGCAGTTACTACCAGACAGGGGGAGGATACGAGCAGTACTTC	CASSYYQTGGGYEQYF
TRBV30	-	TRBD1	TRBJ2-5	TGTGCCTGGAGTATGGCAGGGGGAGAGACCCAGTACTTC	CAWSMAGGETQYF
TRBV5-5	-	TRBD1	TRBJ1-2	TGTGCCAGCAGCTTTTCGACAGGGGGCGACTATGGCTACACCTTC	CASSFSTGGDYGYTF